This T cell receptor beta chain was retrieved from a study of blood T cell repertoires in COVID-19 (dated by TCRdb to the early 2020s). Notes on the research overall: Samples from collaborators originated in the United States, Italy and Spain and spanned both the acute and convalescent phases of COVID-19. Nearly every sample came with metadata listing a de-identified subject ID, COVID-19 status, age in years and sex. The samples were drawn from the first 160 participants of the ongoing ImmuneRACE study and from under 1,500 subjects provided by 6 global collaborators. The repertoires were made available in a free public database intended to serve as a resource for research on the immune response to SARS-CoV-2. Deeply sampled blood TCRbeta repertoires from subjects exposed to, actively infected with, or recovered from COVID-19 were included in the dataset. The material from the prospective study consisted of cDNA or gDNA derived from T cells, B-cell-depleted T cells, or PBMCs. Where available, HLA class I and class II types were obtained from metadata supplied by the sample provider rather than from assay-based typing.

The immunoSEQ Assay, a bias-controlled multiplex PCR, was used to amplify TCRbeta CDR3 regions from genomic DNA. The original pipeline was this. The number of nucleated cells in each sample was estimated by amplification of reference gene primers within the assay. To quantify the absolute abundance of each unique TCRbeta CDR3 rearrangement, sequence reads were collapsed and filtered. For each sample, productive Simpson clonality was calculated as the square root of Simpson's diversity index across productive rearrangements. Drawn from immuneACCESS, this table holds only the in-frame rearrangements with V and J called that TCRdb kept. Clones are partly lost; checked studies trace under half to an unresolved V gene and leave the rest unexplained. V and J calls and clone size are copied from that table; D and trimming were computed from the DNA. For this sample there are some 240,000 clones; 90% appear just once. The top ten hold roughly 2.2% of the sample.

Points the paper makes about the study in general: The quantity of clinical and demographic metadata differed by source and by participant and was supplied without curation.

One collaborating source in Seattle enrolled patients while the patients were actively infected and followed the patients over time throughout the course of disease. Whole blood was collected in K2EDTA tubes by collaborating institutions according to the institutions' own protocols. For TCRbeta analysis, collaborators shipped samples as frozen whole blood, isolated PBMCs, or DNA extracted from either of those sample types. Comments on this clone: The antigen it recognizes is unknown. The input lacks base qualities; no much larger clone sits a single base away.

Sequencing was performed on peripheral blood. This receptor was identified in a woman aged 55-70 years with COVID-19, enrolled during active disease.

The CDR3 protein is CATSRGQVNTDTQYF. Here is the DNA: TGTGCCACCAGCAGAGGACAGGTAAACACAGATACGCAGTATTTT. This sequence uses TRBV15 and TRBJ2-3; 6 matching bases give a weak D call of TRBD1. V lost 1 base and J lost 2 bases; the stretch between them is 10 bases long. As encoded in the germline V gene (reference sequence), CDR1 is LNHNV while CDR2 is YYDKDF. Inclusive of the bounding cysteine and phenylalanine, the CDR3 is 15 residues long. Kept here is only the CDR3 DNA, which spans 45 bases and is read in frame from base 1.